These 6 T cell receptor beta chains came from one sample sequenced in a study of shared clonotypes between healthy human individuals. Measured with immunoSEQ multiplex PCR; TCRdb has only the in-frame clones, and not every one. Among over 1.4 million clones listed, 95% to 97% were seen once. Input material: naive CD4+ T cells sorted from blood. The subset denotes: CD45RA+ positively selected. The receptor source for this set is a man aged 25-40 years in good health.

The gene calls are TRBV5-1 and TRBJ1-1; no reliable D call. The CDR3 is 14 amino acids. Trimming left V 3 bases short and J 1 base short, with 10 bases between. Germline V CDR1 and CDR2: SGHRS, YFSETQ. The CDR3 bases are TGCGCCAGCAGCTCCCCCGTGCCGAACACTGAAGCTTTCTTT. This sequence encodes CASSSPVPNTEAFF.

This clone came up once. The J gene is TRBJ2-3, the V gene TRBV9; D remains unclear. Germline V gene data show CDR1 as SGDLS and CDR2 as YYNGEE. This CDR3 spans 15 amino acids. Trimming left V 0 bases short and J 1 base short, with 9 bases between. The CDR3 DNA follows: TGTGCCAGCAGCGTAGCTACTTCTCGCACAGATACGCAGTATTTT. This translates into CASSVATSRTDTQYF.

On this clone: Other nucleotide sequences in the sample specify the same CDR3. The chain has TRBV18 and TRBJ1-5; D is unresolved. V lost 3 bases, J lost 7 bases, and 10 bases lay in between. Per the germline V gene, CDR1 is KGHSH and CDR2 is LQKENI. This CDR3 is built from 13 residues. The CDR3, as DNA: TGTGCCAGCTCACCCCTCGCCGACCAGCCCCAGCATTTT. Residues: CASSPLADQPQHF. Together with reference TRBV18 and TRBJ1-5, the CDR3 gives the full variable domain: NAGVMQNPRHLVRRRGQEARLRCSPMKGHSHVYWYRQLPEEGLKFMVYLQKENIIDESGMPKERFSAEFPKEGPSILRIQQVVRGDSAAYFCASSPLADQPQHFGDGTRLSIL.

The chain carries TRBV6-4 and TRBJ2-5; D possibly uses TRBD1 or TRBD2 (5 bases each). Trimming left V 11 bases short and J 2 bases short, with 12 bases between. Germline loops: CDR1 MRHNA, CDR2 SNTAGT. The CDR3 loop spans 12 amino acids. The CDR3 nucleotides are TGTGCCCCCACCGGGACGCAAGAGACCCAGTACTTC. Amino acids: CAPTGTQETQYF.

This rearrangement joins TRBV10-1 to TRBJ2-7; D gene unclear. Germline V gives CDR1 WNHNN, CDR2 SYGVQD (reference sequence). CDR3 length equals 16 residues. Trimming pared 7 bases from V and 4 bases from J, leaving 23 bases between. CDR3 sequence: CASIRVVVALGYEQYF. CDR3 DNA sequence: TGCGCCAGCATAAGAGTCGTAGTAGCCTTAGGTTACGAGCAGTACTTC.

The rearrangement joins TRBV19 to TRBJ2-3, with D perhaps matching TRBD1 (6 bases). CDR3 length: 14 amino acids. Trimming removed 3 bases at V and 4 bases at J, with 11 bases between. The germline V gene encodes CDR1 LNHDA and CDR2 SQIVND (reference sequence). This chain's CDR3 is CASSIIRQADTQYF. CDR3 sequence (DNA): TGTGCCAGTAGTATCATCCGACAGGCAGATACGCAGTATTTT. Full variable domain (rest looked up from reference TRBV19 and TRBJ2-3): DGGITQSPKYLFRKEGQNVTLSCEQNLNHDAMYWYRQDPGQGLRLIYYSQIVNDFQKGDIAEGYSVSREKKESFPLTVTSAQKNPTAFYLCASSIIRQADTQYFGPGTRLTVL.